The 12 T cell receptor beta chains in this list originate from one sample, sequenced in a study of patients and donors after allogeneic stem cell transplantation. TCRdb recomputed calls from the RT-PCR reads with MiXCR, one row per CDR3 protein. The sample has tens of thousands of distinct CDR3 sequences, roughly 52% seen once. The sample comprised blood, either unsorted or a sorted T cell fraction (not recorded which). These receptor sequences come from a human donor who was either an allogeneic HSCT recipient or a stem cell or donor lymphocyte infusion donor (not recorded which). It is not recorded whose cells these are; they may come from a transplant donor.

The chain uses TRBV5-1 and TRBJ1-1; a possible D gene is TRBD1 (6 bases). CDR3 length: 13 amino acids. V was trimmed by 1 base and J by 7 bases, leaving 11 bases between them. Germline V gene data show CDR1 as SGHRS and CDR2 as YFSETQ. CDR3 protein: CASSLTGKDEAFF. Written as DNA, the CDR3 is TGCGCCAGCAGCTTGACAGGGAAAGATGAAGCTTTCTTT.

The rearrangement uses TRBV7-9 and TRBJ1-2; D remains unclear. Germline CDR1 reads SEHNR; CDR2 reads FQNEAQ (reference sequence). Trimming left V 6 bases short and J 8 bases short, with 16 bases between. This CDR3 region has 13 residues. The CDR3 nucleotides are TGTGCCAGCAGGTCTTGGTCGTCGGAAGGCTACACCTTC. Translation gives CASRSWSSEGYTF.

V and J are TRBV4-3 and TRBJ1-2; the D gene is possibly TRBD1 (6 bases). Germline V gives CDR1 LGHNA, CDR2 YSLEER. The CDR3 has 16 amino acids. V was cut by 0 bases and J by 2 bases, with 13 bases left in between. CDR3 in DNA: TGCGCCAGCAGCCAAGATGACCGGGACACCAACTATGGCTACACCTTC. Translating it yields CASSQDDRDTNYGYTF.

V usage is TRBV5-1 and J usage is TRBJ2-1, with 7 positions matching TRBD1. Per germline, CDR1 SGHRS and CDR2 YFSETQ. After removal of 4 bases from V and 4 bases from J, the junction contained 5 bases not matched to a gene. CDR3 size: 14 residues. CDR3 bases: TGCGCCAGCAGCCCCGGACAGGTGTACAATGAGCAGTTCTTC. Amino acids: CASSPGQVYNEQFF.

This clonotype has only a few counts. The chain combines TRBV5-1 with TRBJ1-1; 7 bases are a match to TRBD1. CDR3 length: 14 amino acids. The ends lost 5 bases at V and 3 bases at J; junction bases unmatched: 7. Germline V gene sequence: CDR1 SGHRS, CDR2 YFSETQ. In DNA form, the CDR3 reads TGCGCCAGCAGTAGGGGGCCCAAAGACACTGAAGCTTTCTTT. Amino acids: CASSRGPKDTEAFF.

V is TRBV29-1 and J is TRBJ1-2; D unclear. The V end was cut by 2 bases, the J end by 0 bases, with 7 bases between. Germline lookup yields CDR1 SQVTM and CDR2 ANQGSEA. The CDR3 is 13 amino acids. For the CDR3, the DNA is TGCAGCGTTGAACAGGCGGCTAACTATGGCTACACCTTC. Amino acids: CSVEQAANYGYTF.

J is TRBJ1-6 and V is TRBV6-2 or TRBV6-3; D not certain. CDR1 and CDR2 (germline): MNHEY, SVGEGT. The CDR3 runs to 14 residues. V lost 5 bases, J lost 7 bases, and 12 bases lay in between. CDR3 nucleotides: TGTGCCAGCAGTAAATGGGTGGCGAATTCACCCCTCCACTTT. It specifies CASSKWVANSPLHF.

This clonotype was seen only a few times. The genes are TRBV28 and TRBJ1-1; D remains ambiguous. Germline lookup yields CDR1 MDHEN and CDR2 SYDVKM. V was trimmed by 6 bases and J by 4 bases, leaving 24 bases between them. This CDR3 is 17 amino acids long. The CDR3 DNA reads as TGTGCCAGCAGACCGGGCCGATTATTGGCGAAGGGCACTGAAGCTTTCTTT. It codes for CASRPGRLLAKGTEAFF.

This clonotype was detected a few times. V and J are TRBV5-1 and TRBJ1-2; D unclear. CDR3 size: 14 residues. Germline CDR1 SGHRS, CDR2 YFSETQ. Between the trimmed V and J ends, which lost 0 bases and 4 bases, there was a span of 10 bases. Here the CDR3 DNA reads TGCGCCAGCAGCTTGGATCGGATCTCCTATGGCTACACCTTC. This sequence encodes CASSLDRISYGYTF.

DNA of the CDR3: TGCAGCGTGGTGACAGGAGACTATGGCTACACCTTC. Protein: CSVVTGDYGYTF. V and J are TRBV29-1 and TRBJ1-2; D may be TRBD1 (6 bases). Trimming removed 6 bases at V and 3 bases at J, with 11 bases between. The CDR3 totals 12 residues. Germline assignment: CDR1 SQVTM and CDR2 ANQGSEA.

This clonotype was recorded a few times. The chain is built from TRBV7-2 and TRBJ1-6; D unclear. This CDR3 spans 11 amino acids. The germline gives CDR1 SGHTA, CDR2 FQGNSA. V gave up 1 base and J gave up 15 bases, with 7 bases separating them. DNA of the CDR3: TGTGCCAGCAGCTTAGACTATTTCCTCCACTTT. Residues: CASSLDYFLHF. The full variable domain, its missing parts supplied by reference TRBV7-2 and TRBJ1-6, is GAGVSQSPSNKVTEKGKDVELRCDPISGHTALYWYRQSLGQGLEFLIYFQGNSAPDKSGLPSDRFSAERTGGSVSTLTIQRTQQEDSAVYLCASSLDYFLHFGNGTRLTVT.

CDR3 region: CASSLPGLAETLEFF. The CDR3 bases are TGTGCCAGCAGTCTCCCGGGACTAGCGGAAACGTTGGAGTTCTTC. The chain employs TRBV7-9 and TRBJ2-1, with 11 bases identical to TRBD2. V gave up 6 bases and J gave up 14 bases; unmatched junction bases: 15. This CDR3 is built from 15 residues. Germline loops: CDR1 SEHNR, CDR2 FQNEAQ (reference sequence).